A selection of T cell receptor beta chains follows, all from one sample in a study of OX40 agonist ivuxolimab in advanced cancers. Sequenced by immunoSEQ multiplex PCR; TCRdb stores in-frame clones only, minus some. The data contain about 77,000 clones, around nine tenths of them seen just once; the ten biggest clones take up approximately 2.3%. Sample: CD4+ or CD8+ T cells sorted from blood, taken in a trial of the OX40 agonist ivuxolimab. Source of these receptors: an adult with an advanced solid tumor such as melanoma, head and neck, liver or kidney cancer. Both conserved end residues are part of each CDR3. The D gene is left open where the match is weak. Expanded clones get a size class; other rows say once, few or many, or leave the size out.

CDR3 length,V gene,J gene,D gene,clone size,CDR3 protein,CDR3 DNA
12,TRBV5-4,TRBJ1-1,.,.,CASSPVGTEAFF,TGTGCCAGCAGCCCCGTGGGTACTGAAGCTTTCTTT
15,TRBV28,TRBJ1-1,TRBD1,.,CASSPVTGGDTEAFF,TGTGCCAGCAGCCCTGTGACAGGGGGTGACACTGAAGCTTTCTTT
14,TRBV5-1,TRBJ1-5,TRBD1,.,CASSLPRGEQPQHF,TGCGCCAGCAGCCTACCCAGGGGGGAACAGCCCCAGCATTTT
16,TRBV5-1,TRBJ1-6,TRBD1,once,CASRPTGESNNSPLHF,TGCGCCAGCAGACCCACAGGGGAGTCAAACAATTCACCCCTCCACTTT
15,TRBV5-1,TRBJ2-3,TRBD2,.,CASSWTSGGTDTQYF,TGCGCCAGCAGCTGGACTAGCGGGGGGACAGATACGCAGTATTTT
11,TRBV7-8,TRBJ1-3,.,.,CASSLATTIYF,TGTGCCAGCAGCTTAGCGACCACCATATATTTT
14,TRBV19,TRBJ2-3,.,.,CASGGGQVTDTQYF,TGTGCATCGGGAGGGGGCCAGGTAACAGATACGCAGTATTTT
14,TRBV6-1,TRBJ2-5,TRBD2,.,CASSEVAGPSSQYF,TGTGCCAGCAGCGAAGTAGCGGGGCCTTCGAGCCAGTACTTC
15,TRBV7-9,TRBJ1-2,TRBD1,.,CASSSNRQGNYGYTF,TGTGCCAGCAGTTCGAACCGACAGGGAAACTATGGCTACACCTTC
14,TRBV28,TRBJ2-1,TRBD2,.,CASSFPGGAPEQFF,TGTGCCAGCAGTTTTCCGGGGGGGGCCCCTGAGCAGTTCTTC
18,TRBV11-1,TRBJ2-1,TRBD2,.,CASSSGLAVLSSYNEQFF,TGTGCCAGCAGCTCGGGACTAGCGGTTTTGAGCTCCTACAATGAGCAGTTCTTC
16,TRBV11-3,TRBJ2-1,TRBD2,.,CASSLESGGGQDEQFF,TGTGCCAGCAGCTTAGAAAGCGGGGGTGGTCAGGATGAGCAGTTCTTC
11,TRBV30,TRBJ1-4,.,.,CALSQSEKLFF,TGTGCCCTAAGCCAGAGTGAAAAACTGTTTTTT
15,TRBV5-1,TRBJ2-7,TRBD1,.,CASSLRGLPDYEQYF,TGCGCCAGCAGCTTAAGGGGGCTCCCCGACTACGAGCAGTACTTC
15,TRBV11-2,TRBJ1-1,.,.,CASSLGVVRGTEAFF,TGTGCCAGCAGCTTAGGCGTGGTAAGGGGCACTGAAGCTTTCTTT
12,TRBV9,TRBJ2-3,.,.,CASSGGTDTQYF,TGTGCCAGCAGCGGGGGAACAGATACGCAGTATTTT
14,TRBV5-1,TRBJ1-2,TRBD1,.,CASSLDRGQDGYTF,TGCGCCAGCAGCTTGGATAGGGGGCAAGATGGCTACACCTTC
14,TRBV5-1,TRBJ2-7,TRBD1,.,CASRRTGTSYEQYF,TGCGCCAGCAGACGGACAGGTACCTCCTACGAGCAGTACTTC
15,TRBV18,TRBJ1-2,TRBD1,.,CASSPRQGGIYGYTF,TGTGCCAGCTCACCACGACAGGGCGGGATCTATGGCTACACCTTC
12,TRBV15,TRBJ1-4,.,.,CATSRAEQRLFF,TGTGCCACCAGCAGAGCCGAGCAAAGGCTGTTTTTT
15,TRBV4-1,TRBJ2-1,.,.,CASSLGGGESVEQFF,TGCGCCAGCAGCCTCGGCGGGGGCGAAAGCGTTGAGCAGTTCTTC
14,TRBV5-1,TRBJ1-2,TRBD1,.,CASSNDRGHYGYTF,TGCGCCAGCAGCAACGACAGGGGACACTATGGCTACACCTTC
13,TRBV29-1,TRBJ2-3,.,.,CSGTLSGTDTQYF,TGCAGCGGGACTCTTTCGGGCACAGATACGCAGTATTTT
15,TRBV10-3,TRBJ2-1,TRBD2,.,CAISDGGGSYNEQFF,TGTGCCATCAGTGATGGCGGGGGCTCCTACAATGAGCAGTTCTTC
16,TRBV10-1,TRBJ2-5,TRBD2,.,CASSESKRGASGTQYF,TGCGCCAGCAGTGAGTCGAAGCGGGGGGCCTCGGGGACCCAGTACTTC
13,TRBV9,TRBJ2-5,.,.,CASSGGTQKTRYF,TGTGCCAGCAGCGGCGGGACGCAAAAGACCCGGTACTTC
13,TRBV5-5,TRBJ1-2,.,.,CASSLPGNDGYTF,TGTGCCAGCAGCTTGCCCGGGAATGACGGCTACACCTTC
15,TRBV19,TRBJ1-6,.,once,CASSLGTQHNSPLHF,TGTGCCAGTAGTCTCGGGACACAGCACAATTCACCCCTCCACTTT
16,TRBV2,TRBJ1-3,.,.,CASSEGTVTSGNTIYF,TGTGCCAGCAGTGAAGGGACAGTCACCTCTGGAAACACCATATATTTT
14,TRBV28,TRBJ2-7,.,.,CASSSSTVSYEQYF,.
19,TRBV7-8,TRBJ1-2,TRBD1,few,CASSFHRFFSGQTNYGYTF,TGTGCCAGCAGCTTCCACCGCTTCTTCTCGGGACAGACCAACTATGGCTACACCTTC
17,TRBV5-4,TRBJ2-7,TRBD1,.,CASSFRVRDRGSHEQYF,TGTGCCAGCAGCTTCCGGGTCCGGGACAGGGGTTCCCACGAGCAGTACTTC
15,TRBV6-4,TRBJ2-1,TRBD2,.,CASSASGGFYNEQFF,TGTGCCAGCAGTGCCAGCGGGGGCTTCTACAATGAGCAGTTCTTC
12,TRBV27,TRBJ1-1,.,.,CASSTGARQAFF,TGTGCCAGCAGTACCGGGGCCCGCCAAGCTTTCTTT
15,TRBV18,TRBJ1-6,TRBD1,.,CASSPLGQNNSPLHF,TGTGCCAGCTCACCATTGGGACAGAATAATTCACCCCTCCACTTT
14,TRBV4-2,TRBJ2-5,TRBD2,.,CASSLTLAGETQYF,TGTGCCAGCAGCCTGACCCTAGCGGGAGAGACCCAGTACTTC
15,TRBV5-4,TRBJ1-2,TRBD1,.,CASSYGQGPGYGYTF,TGTGCCAGCAGTTACGGACAGGGTCCGGGCTATGGCTACACCTTC
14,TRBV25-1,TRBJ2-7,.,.,CASSENRKNYEQYF,TGTGCCAGCAGTGAGAACAGGAAGAACTACGAGCAGTACTTC
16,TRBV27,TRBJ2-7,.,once,CASSLDHSGASYEQYF,TGTGCCAGCAGTTTAGATCACTCGGGGGCCTCCTACGAGCAGTACTTC
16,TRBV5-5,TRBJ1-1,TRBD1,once,CASSSGTGGAVTEAFF,TGTGCCAGCAGTTCCGGGACAGGGGGCGCGGTGACTGAAGCTTTCTTT
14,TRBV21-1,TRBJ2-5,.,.,CASPSLGVYETQYF,TGTGCCAGCCCGTCTCTTGGAGTTTACGAGACCCAGTACTTC
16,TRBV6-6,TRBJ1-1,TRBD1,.,CASSSNAQGGHTEAFF,TGTGCCAGCAGTTCCAACGCGCAGGGGGGGCACACTGAAGCTTTCTTT
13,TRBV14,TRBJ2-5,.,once,CASSGAGRETQYF,TGTGCCAGCAGCGGCGCGGGTCGGGAGACCCAGTACTTC
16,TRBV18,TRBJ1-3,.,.,CASSPLQMAGRDTIYF,TGTGCCAGCTCACCACTTCAGATGGCGGGACGAGACACCATATATTTT
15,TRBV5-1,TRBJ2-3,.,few,CASSLEGGSTDTQYF,TGCGCCAGCAGCTTGGAAGGGGGGAGCACAGATACGCAGTATTTT
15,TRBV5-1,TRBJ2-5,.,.,CASSLGGLSEETQYF,TGCGCCAGCAGCTTGGGAGGGCTCAGCGAAGAGACCCAGTACTTC
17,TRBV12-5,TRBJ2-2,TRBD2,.,CASGLVQPAGLTGELFF,TGTGCTAGTGGTTTGGTACAACCAGCGGGACTTACCGGGGAGCTGTTTTTT
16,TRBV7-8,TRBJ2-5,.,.,CASSLGRGAGWETQYF,TGTGCCAGCAGCTTAGGACGGGGGGCAGGTTGGGAGACCCAGTACTTC